This T cell receptor beta chain appears in the sequencing data of a study of blood T cell repertoires in COVID-19. Study-level background: Acute and convalescent COVID-19 specimens originated in the United States, Italy and Spain.

Germline V lookup: CDR1 MDHEN, CDR2 SYDVKM. Trimming removed 8 bases from V and 5 bases from J; junction bases left unmatched: 9. The CDR3 length is 15 residues. The data were produced by immunoSEQ multiplex PCR, yet TCRdb's version contains in-frame clones alone and is incomplete. The data show 100,000 or so clones, with 69% seen just once and approximately 6.3% held by the top ten. The sequence derives from a man older than 75 with acute or convalescent COVID-19. This chain links TRBV28 with TRBJ2-5; 12 positions match TRBD2. Sequenced material: peripheral blood. The CDR3 coding sequence is TGTGCCAGCCGTGTTGGGCTAGCGGGAGGGGAGACCCAGTACTTC. This sequence encodes CASRVGLAGGETQYF.